What follows is one T cell receptor beta chain and its context. CDR3 length equals 13 residues. The V end lost 7 bases, the J end lost 2 bases, and 12 bases lay between the germline ends. CDR1 and CDR2 from the germline V gene are MNHNY and SVGAGI (reference sequence). These data originate in a study of technical replicates of blood from a few donors. The assay was immunoSEQ multiplex PCR, and TCRdb's table has in-frame clones only and misses some. The top ten hold 0.25% to 0.35% of the sample, which has 75,000 to 90,000 clones, about nine tenths seen once. The specimen was T cells isolated from PBMCs. The chain recombines TRBV6-6 with TRBJ2-7, with D uncertain. The TCR comes from a human donor in good health. CDR3 bases: TGTGCCAGCAACTCCGACGAGGCCTACGAGCAGTACTTC. Translation: CASNSDEAYEQYF.